The present TCR beta chain was sequenced within a study of blood T cell repertoires in COVID-19. Study information: The samples span acute and convalescent COVID-19 from the United States, Italy and Spain. Sources were T cells, B-cell-depleted T cells, or PBMCs; the material itself was cDNA or gDNA.

This clone was picked up one time. In the authors' workflow: From reference gene primer amplification, estimates of nucleated cell counts were derived. Clones were read by immunoSEQ multiplex PCR, and TCRdb kept only the in-frame ones, dropping some. Clone size and V and J calls were adopted from that table, with D and trimming inferred from the DNA. The repertoire holds about 150,000 clones, with 70% to 85% as singletons. The sample consisted of peripheral blood. The sequence came from a woman between 50 and 59 years old in a cohort sampled during active or convalescent COVID-19.

Here the CDR3 reads CAWSVGAMRVANEQFF. The CDR3 coding sequence is TGTGCCTGGAGTGTAGGAGCTATGCGCGTGGCGAATGAGCAGTTCTTC. The rearrangement joins TRBV30 to TRBJ2-1; no firm D call. Germline V CDR1 and CDR2: GTSNPN, SVGIG (reference sequence). V lost 0 bases and J lost 7, with 19 bases in between. CDR3 length: 16 amino acids. Full variable domain (remainder filled in from reference TRBV30 and TRBJ2-1): SQTIHQWPATLVQPVGSPLSLECTVEGTSNPNLYWYRQAAGRGLQLLFYSVGIGQISSEVPQNLSASRPQDRQFILSSKKLLLSDSGFYLCAWSVGAMRVANEQFFGPGTRLTVL.